This TCR beta chain was sequenced in a study of OX40 agonist ivuxolimab in advanced cancers. Turning to the study itself: The patients received agonistic anti-OX40 (CD134) antibody ivuxolimab.

With 5 bases clipped from V and 3 bases from J, the junction kept 1 base outside the gene matches. This CDR3 has 14 residues. Germline V lookup: CDR1 LNHDA, CDR2 SQIVND (reference sequence). TCRdb's copy holds only in-frame clones and misses some; the assay was immunoSEQ multiplex PCR. Counted here are roughly 15,000 clones, roughly 90% occurring once; the ten biggest clones make up about two thirds. The specimen comprised CD4+ or CD8+ T cells sorted from blood, sampled in a trial of the OX40 agonist ivuxolimab. The chain carries TRBV19 and TRBJ2-2; 9 bases align to TRBD1. The sequence came from an adult with an advanced solid tumor such as melanoma, head and neck, liver or kidney cancer. CDR3 DNA sequence: TGTGCCAGTAGTTGGACAGGGGACACCGGGGAGCTGTTTTTT. Residues: CASSWTGDTGELFF.